This passage covers 28 T cell receptor beta chains from one sample sequenced in a study of graft-versus-host responses after intestinal transplantation. The antigens these receptors bind are not known. Only in-frame clones appear in the TCRdb table, and some are missing; sequencing was by immunoSEQ multiplex PCR. The sample has about 85,000 clones; less than 95% are singletons. The sequencing used unstimulated CD8+ T cells sorted from spleen or lymph node cells, collected before transplant. The receptors were gathered from a human donor who was the organ donor for an intestinal transplant.

V gene TRBV6-5 combines with J gene TRBJ2-2, with D perhaps being TRBD1 or TRBD2 (6 bases each). The germline V and J ends were trimmed by 8 bases and 2 bases, with 9 bases remaining between them. There are 13 residues in the CDR3. From germline, CDR1 is MNHEY and CDR2 SVGAGI. In nucleotides, the CDR3 is TGTGCCAGCGAGGGGGGCAACACCGGGGAGCTGTTTTTT. It translates to CASEGGNTGELFF.

The gene calls are TRBV11-2 and TRBJ2-7; 8 nucleotides match TRBD2. CDR3 length: 16 amino acids. The V and J ends lost 1 base and 4 bases, in that order; junction bases with no gene match: 9. From germline, CDR1 is SGHAT and CDR2 FQNNGV. The CDR3 reads CASSLVTSGSKYEQYF. DNA of the CDR3: TGTGCCAGCAGCTTAGTAACCAGCGGGAGTAAGTACGAGCAGTACTTC.

This chain joins TRBV11-2 and TRBJ1-4; 8 bases match TRBD1. There are 15 residues in the CDR3. Trimming removed 4 bases from V and 5 bases from J; junction bases left unmatched: 6. Germline CDR1 is SGHAT and CDR2 is FQNNGV. CDR3 region: CASSWYRGENEKLFF. The CDR3 DNA reads TGTGCCAGCAGCTGGTACAGGGGGGAAAATGAAAAACTGTTTTTT.

This rearrangement joins TRBV19 to TRBJ2-7, with a possible D match to TRBD2 (6 bases). Germline assignment: CDR1 LNHDA and CDR2 SQIVND (reference sequence). Deletions cut 2 bases from V and 4 bases from J, with 15 bases between. The CDR3 extends over 15 amino acids. The CDR3 sequence is CASSINRETWYEQYF. CDR3 DNA sequence: TGTGCCAGTAGTATAAACCGGGAGACTTGGTACGAGCAGTACTTC.

The chain combines TRBV18 with TRBJ1-4, with D tentatively TRBD1 (5 bases). CDR1 and CDR2 from the germline V gene are KGHSH and LQKENI. The CDR3 is made up of 18 amino acids. Deletions cut 0 bases from V and 5 bases from J, with 19 bases between. The CDR3 bases are TGTGCCAGCTCACCACCGGGGGGGTACAGCGAAAAGAATGAAAAACTGTTTTTT. Its protein is CASSPPGGYSEKNEKLFF.

This clone has a single count. The chain has TRBV7-2 and TRBJ1-3; D remains unclear. Germline V gene sequence: CDR1 SGHTA, CDR2 FQGNSA. The V gene lost 5 bases and the J gene lost 0 bases, with 8 bases spanning the gap. The CDR3 is made up of 14 amino acids. The CDR3 coding sequence is TGTGCCAGCAGCCCTGGGTTCTCTGGAAACACCATATATTTT. Protein product: CASSPGFSGNTIYF.

CDR3 protein: CAWKGVYVNTEAFF. The CDR3 DNA sequence: TGTGCCTGGAAAGGGGTTTACGTGAACACTGAAGCTTTCTTT. The chain joins TRBV30 to TRBJ1-1; D is perhaps TRBD1 (5 bases). V was cut by 4 bases and J by 0 bases, with 12 bases left in between. Germline V gene lookup returns CDR1 GTSNPN and CDR2 SVGIG (reference sequence). The CDR3 has 14 amino acids.

J is TRBJ2-3 and V is TRBV7-2; 9 positions match TRBD2. This CDR3 has 16 amino acids. The ends lost 0 bases at V and 5 bases at J; junction bases unmatched: 6. The germline gives CDR1 SGHTA, CDR2 FQGNSA. The DNA for the CDR3 is TGTGCCAGCAGCTTAGCTAGGCTAGCGGGGAGAGATACGCAGTATTTT. Translation: CASSLARLAGRDTQYF.

In regard to this clone: The CDR3 carries no conserved terminal phenylalanine or tryptophan, so it likely arises from a read error. The J gene is TRBJ1-1, the V gene TRBV29-1, with D maybe TRBD1 (6 bases). Germline V gene sequence: CDR1 SQVTM, CDR2 ANQGSEA. CDR3 length: 12 residues. The CDR3 spells CSVSFGDTEAFL. DNA for the CDR3: TGCAGCGTATCCTTCGGGGACACTGAGGCTTTCCTT.

The chain has TRBV19 and TRBJ2-1, with D maybe TRBD1 (6 bases). The V gene's germline CDR1 is LNHDA and CDR2 SQIVND (reference sequence). Deletions cut 7 bases from V and 0 bases from J, with 13 bases between. The CDR3 extends over 15 amino acids. The CDR3, as DNA: TGTGCCAGTACCACAGGGACAAGCTCCTACAATGAGCAGTTCTTC. It specifies CASTTGTSSYNEQFF.

The genes are TRBV5-6 and TRBJ2-7; 13 nucleotides align to TRBD2. Germline loops: CDR1 SGHDT, CDR2 YYEEEE. V dropped 4 bases and J dropped 3; count of bases not matched to a gene: 7. The length of the CDR3 is 16 residues. CDR3 sequence (DNA): TGTGCCAGCAGCCTCGGACTAGCGGGGGTCCTCTACGAGCAGTACTTC. This gives the protein CASSLGLAGVLYEQYF.

This clone was observed a few times. The chain couples TRBV19 to TRBJ2-1, with 9 bases aligning to TRBD2. Trimming cost V 2 bases and J 4 bases; bases outside gene matches: 9. This CDR3 comprises 17 residues. Germline V gene data show CDR1 as LNHDA and CDR2 as SQIVND (reference sequence). DNA for the CDR3: TGTGCCAGTAGTATAAGGCGGGGGGGCTTCTCTTACAATGAGCAGTTCTTC. Translation: CASSIRRGGFSYNEQFF.

The rearrangement uses TRBV5-1 and TRBJ2-3; 9 bases line up with TRBD2. Trimming took 4 bases from V and 2 from J; bases not matched to a gene: 11. CDR3 size: 17 residues. The germline CDR1 and CDR2 sequences are SGHRS and YFSETQ. The CDR3 nucleotides read TGCGCCAGCAGCACCGACGGTGGACTAGCGTACACAGATACGCAGTATTTT. Residues: CASSTDGGLAYTDTQYF.

The V gene is TRBV5-1, the J gene TRBJ2-7; 11 positions agree with TRBD2. The CDR3 loop spans 15 amino acids. V trimming: 4 bases; J trimming: 3 bases; junction bases outside the gene matches: 6. CDR1 and CDR2 from the germline V gene are SGHRS and YFSETQ. The DNA for the CDR3 is TGCGCCAGCAGCCCGACTAGCGGGAACCTCTACGAGCAGTACTTC. Translating gives CASSPTSGNLYEQYF.

This clone was detected once. The DNA for the CDR3 is TGTGCCAGCAGACCGGACTCCTACAATGAGCAGTTCTTC. Its protein is CASRPDSYNEQFF. The chain recombines TRBV7-6 with TRBJ2-1; D gene uncertain. The V end was cut by 6 bases, the J end by 0 bases, with 6 bases between. The CDR3 runs to 13 residues. Germline CDR1 SGHVS, CDR2 FNYEAQ.

J is TRBJ2-2 and V is TRBV27; D remains unclear. Per the germline V gene, CDR1 is MNHEY and CDR2 is SMNVEV (reference sequence). This CDR3 comprises 14 residues. V lost 6 bases, J lost 2 bases, and 10 bases lay in between. The CDR3 DNA is TGTGCCAGCAGGGCCCTTATAAACACCGGGGAGCTGTTTTTT. Translated: CASRALINTGELFF.

The rearrangement links TRBV27 to TRBJ2-1; D is ambiguous. Germline-derived CDR1 and CDR2 are MNHEY and SMNVEV (reference sequence). V was shortened by 5 bases and J by 9 bases, with 14 bases between the two germline ends. The CDR3 spans 13 residues. The CDR3 protein is CASSENLVREQFF. In DNA, the CDR3 is TGTGCCAGCAGTGAAAATCTAGTACGTGAGCAGTTCTTC.

The CDR3 DNA reads as TGTGCCAGCAGCTTTGAGTTCGGTGCCGGGGAGCTGTTTTTT. Translating it yields CASSFEFGAGELFF. The J gene is TRBJ2-2, the V gene TRBV11-2; D is uncertain. The CDR3 has 14 amino acids. V gave up 3 bases and J gave up 6 bases, with 11 bases separating them. Germline CDR1 SGHAT, CDR2 FQNNGV. The full variable domain, completed using reference TRBV11-2 and TRBJ2-2, is EAGVAQSPRYKIIEKRQSVAFWCNPISGHATLYWYQQILGQGPKLLIQFQNNGVVDDSQLPKDRFSAERLKGVDSTLKIQPAKLEDSAVYLCASSFEFGAGELFFGEGSRLTVL.

The chain has TRBV11-3 and TRBJ1-1; no clear D gene. Per germline, CDR1 SGHNT and CDR2 YENEEA. Trimming took off 6 bases at V and 0 bases at J, with 11 bases between the two ends. The CDR3 runs to 14 residues. CDR3 bases: TGTGCCAGCAGTTGGACGGATATGAACACTGAAGCTTTCTTT. This encodes CASSWTDMNTEAFF.

The V call is TRBV4-1, the J call TRBJ1-1; 9 nucleotides match TRBD1. The CDR3 runs 13 residues. V was clipped by 8 bases and J by 7 bases; unmatched bases: 8. The germline V gene has CDR1 MGHRA and CDR2 YSYEKL. The DNA of the CDR3 is TGCGCCAGCTTTGGGACAGGGCGTTATGAAGCTTTCTTT. Translating it yields CASFGTGRYEAFF.

The chain joins TRBV6-6 to TRBJ2-3; TRBD1 aligns across 9 bases. V lost 1 base and J lost 4; bases outside the gene matches: 6. The CDR3 is made up of 16 amino acids. The germline V gene has CDR1 MNHNY and CDR2 SVGAGI (reference sequence). CDR3 loop: CASSYLQGAPADTQYF. CDR3 bases: TGTGCCAGCAGTTACTTACAGGGGGCCCCCGCAGATACGCAGTATTTT.

This CDR3 reads CASRSGHTQYF. DNA of the CDR3: TGTGCCAGCAGGTCCGGTCATACGCAGTATTTT. The chain joins TRBV2 to TRBJ2-3; D uncertain. This CDR3 comprises 11 residues. Germline CDR1 and CDR2: SNHLY and FYNNEI. The V gene lost 6 bases and the J gene lost 7 bases, with 8 bases spanning the gap.

The J gene is TRBJ2-7, the V gene TRBV6-1, with D uncertain. Between the trimmed V and J ends, which lost 1 base and 1 base, there was a span of 11 bases. The CDR3 runs to 15 residues. Germline V gives CDR1 MNHNS, CDR2 SASEGT. CDR3 amino acids: CASSEEAGGSYEQYF. The CDR3 DNA reads as TGTGCCAGCAGTGAAGAGGCAGGTGGGTCCTACGAGCAGTACTTC.

V usage is TRBV5-6 and J usage is TRBJ2-5; TRBD1 matches at 7 bases. Germline CDR1 and CDR2: SGHDT and YYEEEE. There are 16 residues in the CDR3. V dropped 5 bases and J dropped 2; count of bases not matched to a gene: 12. The CDR3 DNA sequence: TGTGCCAGCAGGGGGGACAGTAATAATTATCAAGAGACCCAGTACTTC. Its translation: CASRGDSNNYQETQYF.

The chain is built from TRBV6-4 and TRBJ1-2; D is unclear. The germline V gene has CDR1 MRHNA and CDR2 SNTAGT. The CDR3 extends over 13 amino acids. Trimming left V 2 bases short and J 4 bases short, with 8 bases between. As DNA, the CDR3 is TGTGCCAGCAGTGACGGCCCCTCCTATGGCTACACCTTC. Translating it yields CASSDGPSYGYTF.

The gene calls are TRBV13 and TRBJ2-7, with unresolved D. The germline V gene has CDR1 PRHDT and CDR2 FYEKMQ (reference sequence). V dropped 2 bases and J dropped 1 base, with 6 bases sitting between them. The CDR3 totals 13 residues. The CDR3 reads CASSLHPSYEQYF. The CDR3 DNA is TGTGCCAGCAGCTTACACCCTTCCTACGAGCAGTACTTC.

The V and J genes are TRBV13 and TRBJ2-7, with D uncertain. Trimming removed 6 bases from V and 5 bases from J, with 8 bases in between. There are 11 residues in the CDR3. The germline CDR1 and CDR2 sequences are PRHDT and FYEKMQ (reference sequence). The CDR3 coding sequence is TGTGCCAGCAGTTCGGATCACGAGCAGTACTTC. Protein sequence: CASSSDHEQYF. Complete variable domain (other parts from reference TRBV13 and TRBJ2-7): AAGVIQSPRHLIKEKRETATLKCYPIPRHDTVYWYQQGPGQDPQFLISFYEKMQSDKGSIPDRFSAQQFSDYHSELNMSSLELGDSALYFCASSSDHEQYFGPGTRLTVT.

The chain links TRBV7-9 to TRBJ2-1, with D perhaps matching TRBD2 (7 bases). The CDR3 runs to 17 residues. Germline CDR1 SEHNR, CDR2 FQNEAQ (reference sequence). V gave up 4 bases and J gave up 6 bases, with 22 bases separating them. CDR3 DNA sequence: TGTGCCAGCAGCTCCACCCGTTTTGCGGGGGCACGCAATGAGCAGTTCTTC. As protein: CASSSTRFAGARNEQFF.